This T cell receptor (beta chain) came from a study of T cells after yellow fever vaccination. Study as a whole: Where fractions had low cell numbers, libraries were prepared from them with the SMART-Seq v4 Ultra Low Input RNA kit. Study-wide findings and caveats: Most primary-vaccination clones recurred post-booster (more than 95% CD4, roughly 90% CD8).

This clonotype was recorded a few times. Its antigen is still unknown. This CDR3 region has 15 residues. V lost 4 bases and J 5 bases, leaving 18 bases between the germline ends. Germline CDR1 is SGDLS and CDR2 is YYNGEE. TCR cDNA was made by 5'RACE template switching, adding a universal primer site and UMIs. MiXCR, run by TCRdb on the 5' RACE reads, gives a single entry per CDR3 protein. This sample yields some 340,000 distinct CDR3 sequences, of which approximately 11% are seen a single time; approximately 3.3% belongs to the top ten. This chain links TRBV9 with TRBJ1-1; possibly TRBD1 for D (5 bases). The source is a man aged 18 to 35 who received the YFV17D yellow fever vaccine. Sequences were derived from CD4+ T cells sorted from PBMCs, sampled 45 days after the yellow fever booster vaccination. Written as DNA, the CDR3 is TGTGCCAGCAGCAGATCCGGGACCCAGAGGACTGAAGCTTTCTTT. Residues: CASSRSGTQRTEAFF.